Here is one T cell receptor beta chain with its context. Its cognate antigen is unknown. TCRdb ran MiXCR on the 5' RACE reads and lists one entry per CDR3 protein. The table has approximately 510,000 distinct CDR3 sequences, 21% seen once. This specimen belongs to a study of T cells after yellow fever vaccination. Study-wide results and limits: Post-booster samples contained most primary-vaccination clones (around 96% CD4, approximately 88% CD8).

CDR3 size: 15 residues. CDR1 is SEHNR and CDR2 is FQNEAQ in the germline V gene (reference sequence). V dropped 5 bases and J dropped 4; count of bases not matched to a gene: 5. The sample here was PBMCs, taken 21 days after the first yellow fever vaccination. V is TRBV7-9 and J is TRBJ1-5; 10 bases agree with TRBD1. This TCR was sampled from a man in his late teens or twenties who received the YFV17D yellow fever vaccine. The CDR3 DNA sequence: TGTGCCAGCAGCACCTCGGGACAGGGGAATCAGCCCCAGCATTTT. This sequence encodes CASSTSGQGNQPQHF.